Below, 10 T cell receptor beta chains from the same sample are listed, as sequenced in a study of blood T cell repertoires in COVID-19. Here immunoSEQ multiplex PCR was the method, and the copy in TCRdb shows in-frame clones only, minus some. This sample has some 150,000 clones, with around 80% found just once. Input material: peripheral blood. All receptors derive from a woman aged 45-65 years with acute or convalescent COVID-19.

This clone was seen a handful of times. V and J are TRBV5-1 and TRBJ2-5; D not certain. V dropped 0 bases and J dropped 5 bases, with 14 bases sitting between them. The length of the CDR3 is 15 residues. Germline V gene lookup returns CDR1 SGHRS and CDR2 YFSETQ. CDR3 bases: TGCGCCAGCAGCTTGGACGGCAGTGGGCCTGAGACCCAGTACTTC. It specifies CASSLDGSGPETQYF.

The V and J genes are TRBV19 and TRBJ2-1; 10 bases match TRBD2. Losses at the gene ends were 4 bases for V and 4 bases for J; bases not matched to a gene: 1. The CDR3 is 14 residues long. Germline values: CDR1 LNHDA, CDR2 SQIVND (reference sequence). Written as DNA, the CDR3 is TGTGCCAGTAGTACTAGCGGGGGATACAATGAGCAGTTCTTC. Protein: CASSTSGGYNEQFF. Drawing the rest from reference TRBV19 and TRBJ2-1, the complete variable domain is DGGITQSPKYLFRKEGQNVTLSCEQNLNHDAMYWYRQDPGQGLRLIYYSQIVNDFQKGDIAEGYSVSREKKESFPLTVTSAQKNPTAFYLCASSTSGGYNEQFFGPGTRLTVL.

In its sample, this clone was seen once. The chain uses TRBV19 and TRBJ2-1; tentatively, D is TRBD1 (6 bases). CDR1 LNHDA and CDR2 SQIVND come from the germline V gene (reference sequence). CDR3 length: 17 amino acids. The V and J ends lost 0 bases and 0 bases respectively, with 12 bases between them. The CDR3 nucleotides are TGTGCCAGTAGTATAGACGGGACATTGAACTCCTACAATGAGCAGTTCTTC. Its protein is CASSIDGTLNSYNEQFF.

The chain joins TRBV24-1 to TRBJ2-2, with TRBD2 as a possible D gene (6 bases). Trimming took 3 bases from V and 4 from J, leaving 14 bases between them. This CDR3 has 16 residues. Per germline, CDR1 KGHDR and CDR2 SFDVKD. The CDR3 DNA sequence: TGTGCCACCAGTGATGGAGGGACTCGTATCACCGGGGAGCTGTTTTTT. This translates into CATSDGGTRITGELFF.

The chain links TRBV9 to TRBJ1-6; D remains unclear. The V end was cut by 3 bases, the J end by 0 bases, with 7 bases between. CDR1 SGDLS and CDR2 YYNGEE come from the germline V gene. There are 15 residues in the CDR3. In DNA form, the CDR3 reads TGTGCCAGCAGCGCCTCGAGCTCCTATAATTCACCCCTCCACTTT. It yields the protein CASSASSSYNSPLHF.

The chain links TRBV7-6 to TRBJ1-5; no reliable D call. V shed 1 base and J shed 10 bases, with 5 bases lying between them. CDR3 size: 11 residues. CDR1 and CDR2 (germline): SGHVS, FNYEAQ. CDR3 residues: CASSLGGPQHF. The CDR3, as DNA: TGTGCCAGCAGCTTAGGTGGCCCCCAGCATTTT.

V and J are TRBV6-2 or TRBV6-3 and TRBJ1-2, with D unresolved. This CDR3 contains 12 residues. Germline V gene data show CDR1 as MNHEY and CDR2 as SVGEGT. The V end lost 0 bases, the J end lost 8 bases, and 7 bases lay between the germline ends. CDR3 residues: CASSYSERGYTF. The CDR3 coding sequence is TGTGCCAGCAGTTACTCGGAGAGGGGCTACACCTTC.

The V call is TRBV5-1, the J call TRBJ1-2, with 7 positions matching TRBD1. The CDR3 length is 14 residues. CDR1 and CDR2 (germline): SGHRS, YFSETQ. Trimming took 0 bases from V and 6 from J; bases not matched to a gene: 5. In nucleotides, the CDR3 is TGCGCCAGCAGCTTGGCCGGACAGGTGGATGGCTACACCTTC. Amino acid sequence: CASSLAGQVDGYTF.

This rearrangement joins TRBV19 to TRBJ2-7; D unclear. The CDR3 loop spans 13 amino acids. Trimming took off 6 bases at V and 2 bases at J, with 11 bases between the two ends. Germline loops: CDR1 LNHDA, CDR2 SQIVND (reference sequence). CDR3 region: CASSPLIAYEQYF. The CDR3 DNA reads TGTGCCAGTAGCCCATTGATAGCCTACGAGCAGTACTTC.

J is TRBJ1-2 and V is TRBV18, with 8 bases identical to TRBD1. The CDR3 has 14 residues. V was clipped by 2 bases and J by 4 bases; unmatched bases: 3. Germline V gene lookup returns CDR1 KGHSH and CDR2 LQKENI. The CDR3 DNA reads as TGTGCCAGCTCACCATCGGGACAGGCCTATGGCTACACCTTC. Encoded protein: CASSPSGQAYGYTF.